Reported below is one T cell receptor (beta chain). Its antigen is unknown. The record originates from a study of T cell responses to AZD1222 COVID-19 vaccine. Study-wide findings and caveats: Only 5 to 7 individuals given AZD1222 were seropositive at baseline.

Germline assignment: CDR1 SGHRS and CDR2 YFSETQ. CDR3 length equals 14 residues. Unmatched junction bases numbered 7, after V lost 5 bases and J lost 8 bases. Assay: immunoSEQ multiplex PCR; the TCRdb copy retains only in-frame clones and omits some. Of some 90,000 clones listed, 75% to 90% were seen once; the top ten hold 2.4%. The chain employs TRBV5-1 and TRBJ1-6, with 7 bases fitting TRBD1. The source material was peripheral blood, sampled on day 0 of AZD1222 vaccination. The receptor was derived from an adult in good health. The CDR3 here is CASSVRQGDSPLHF. The CDR3 region has the DNA TGCGCCAGCAGTGTAAGACAGGGCGATTCACCCCTCCACTTT. Drawing the rest from reference TRBV5-1 and TRBJ1-6, the complete variable domain is KAGVTQTPRYLIKTRGQQVTLSCSPISGHRSVSWYQQTPGQGLQFLFEYFSETQRNKGNFPGRFSGRQFSNSRSEMNVSTLELGDSALYLCASSVRQGDSPLHFGNGTRLTVT.